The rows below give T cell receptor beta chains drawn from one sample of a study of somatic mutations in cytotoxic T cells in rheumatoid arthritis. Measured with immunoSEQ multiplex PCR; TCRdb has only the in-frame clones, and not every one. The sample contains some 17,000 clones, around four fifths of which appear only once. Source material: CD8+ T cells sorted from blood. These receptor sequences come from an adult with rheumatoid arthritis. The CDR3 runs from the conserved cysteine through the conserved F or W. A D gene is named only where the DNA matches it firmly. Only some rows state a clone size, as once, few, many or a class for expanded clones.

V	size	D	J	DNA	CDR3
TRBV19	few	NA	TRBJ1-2	TGTGCCAGTGGGTTGGACACCCAGGGCAGCGATGGCTACACCTTC	CASGLDTQGSDGYTF
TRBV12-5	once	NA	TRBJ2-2	TGTGCTAGTGGTTTGAATGCGGGACCTTCCGGGGAGCTGTTTTTT	CASGLNAGPSGELFF
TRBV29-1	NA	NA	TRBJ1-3	TGCAGCGCAGTCGGCCTAGATGGAAACACCATATATTTT	CSAVGLDGNTIYF
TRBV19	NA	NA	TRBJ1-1	TGTGCCAGTAGTATAGGGCTGGGGGACACTGAAGCTTTCTTT	CASSIGLGDTEAFF
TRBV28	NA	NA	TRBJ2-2	TGTGCCAGCAGGACTATTACAGCAGCGAACACCGGGGAGCTGTTTTTT	CASRTITAANTGELFF
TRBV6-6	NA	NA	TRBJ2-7	TGTGCCAGCAGGACAGTCTACGAGCAGTACTTC	CASRTVYEQYF
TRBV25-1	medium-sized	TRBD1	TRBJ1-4	TGTGCCAGCAGTACGTTGGGGGACAGGGACGAAAAACTGTTTTTT	CASSTLGDRDEKLFF
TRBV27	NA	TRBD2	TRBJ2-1	TGTGCCAGCAGTTTATCTAGCGGGAGGAACTACAATGAGCAGTTCTTC	CASSLSSGRNYNEQFF
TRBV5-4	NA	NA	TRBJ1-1	TGTGCCAGCAGCATGGGACGGATTGACACTGAAGCTTTCTTT	CASSMGRIDTEAFF
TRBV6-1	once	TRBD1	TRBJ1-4	TGTGCCAGCAGTGGACGACAGGGAGCACTGACTAATGAAAAACTGTTTTTT	CASSGRQGALTNEKLFF
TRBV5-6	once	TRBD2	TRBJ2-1	TGTGCCAGCAGCTTATGGCGGGAGCATGGGTACAATGAGCAGTTCTTC	CASSLWREHGYNEQFF
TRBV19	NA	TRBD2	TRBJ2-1	TGTGCCAGTAGTATTGGGACTAACAATGAGCAGTTCTTC	CASSIGTNNEQFF
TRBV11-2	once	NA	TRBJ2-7	TGTGCCAGCAGCTTAGCCAGGGGCGCTAACAAAGGCGAGCAGTACTTC	CASSLARGANKGEQYF
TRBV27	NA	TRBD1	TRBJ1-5	TGTGCCAGCAGTTCGGGACAGGCAGATCAGCCCCAGCATTTT	CASSSGQADQPQHF
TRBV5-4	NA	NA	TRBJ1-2	TGTGCCAGCAGCTTTACGAGGGAAATAAGCAACTATGGCTACACCTTC	CASSFTREISNYGYTF
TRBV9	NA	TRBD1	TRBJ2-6	TGTGCCAGCAGCGACCCGAGGGACAGACTCTCTGGGGCCAACGTCCTGACTTTC	CASSDPRDRLSGANVLTF
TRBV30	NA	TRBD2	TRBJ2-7	TGTGCCTGGTGCCCGGGGGGGTTAAGCTCCTACGAGCAGTACTTC	CAWCPGGLSSYEQYF